This TCR beta chain was identified in a study of blood T cell repertoires in COVID-19. Study-wide background: Acute-phase and convalescent COVID-19 samples originated in the United States, Italy and Spain.

The germline V gene has CDR1 SEHNR and CDR2 FQNEAQ (reference sequence). The trim removed 5 bases at V and 5 bases at J, leaving 4 bases unmatched. CDR3 length: 14 amino acids. Clinical history reported by participants formed the basis on which cohorts were assigned. In the original workflow: Amplified reference gene primers provided the basis for estimating nucleated cell counts. TCRdb keeps only in-frame clones here, not all; method: immunoSEQ multiplex PCR. That table gives V, J and clone size, and the DNA gave D and trimming. The sample gives 250,000 to 350,000 clones, more than 70% of which show up once; over 4% is in the top ten.

This chain uses TRBV7-9 with TRBJ1-1; 11 nucleotides align to TRBD1. The clonotype originates from a woman aged 30 to 39 who had recovered from COVID-19. The source material was PBMCs or T cells enriched from blood (not recorded which). Here the CDR3 reads CASSQRDRGTEAFF. The CDR3 nucleotides read TGTGCCAGCAGCCAACGGGACAGGGGGACTGAAGCTTTCTTT.